The clone carrying this TCR beta chain has only one observation. Here immunoSEQ multiplex PCR was the method, and the copy in TCRdb shows in-frame clones only, minus some. The table includes tens of thousands of clones, about nine tenths detected once. This sample was taken from a study of control samples from healthy donors and cancer patients. The CDR3 extends over 14 amino acids. CDR1 and CDR2 (germline): KGHSY, FQNENV. V lost 4 bases, J lost 5 bases, and 6 bases stayed unmatched. What was sequenced was blood. The sequence was collected from a man aged 30 to 45 in good health. The genes are TRBV16 and TRBJ2-5; 8 bases map to TRBD1. DNA for the CDR3: TGTGCCAGCAGCCCCGCCAGGGGGCCGGAGACCCAGTACTTC. Residues: CASSPARGPETQYF.